This entry describes one TCR beta chain. This specimen belongs to a study of blood T cell repertoires in COVID-19. Study context: From T cells, B-cell-depleted T cells, or PBMCs came the material, which was cDNA or gDNA.

The study assigned cohorts using participant-reported clinical history. Germline CDR1 MGHRA, CDR2 YSYEKL. The CDR3 is 16 amino acids. V trimming: 2 bases; J trimming: 7 bases; junction bases outside the gene matches: 11. Generated by immunoSEQ multiplex PCR, the TCRdb table keeps only in-frame clones and is missing some. Among about 210,000 clones listed, about 91% were seen once. Sequencing was done on a sample of PBMCs or T cells enriched from blood (not recorded which). The chain carries TRBV4-1 and TRBJ2-1, with 7 bases matching TRBD2. The origin of this receptor is a man between 18 and 29 years old with acute COVID-19. The CDR3 DNA is TGCGCCAGCAGCCAACCCCGTGCGGGAGCGGGGAATGAGCAGTTCTTC. Translating gives CASSQPRAGAGNEQFF.